This TCR beta chain comes out of a study of CD8+ T cells in alopecia areata. General observations from the study: Treatment with tofacitinib significantly lowered scalp clonality and reduced expanded CD8+ clones among the top 100.

Investigators isolated RNA and reverse transcribed it into cDNA to act as the sequencing template. Profiled with immunoSEQ multiplex PCR; TCRdb holds only in-frame clones, not every one. This sample has fewer than 150,000 clones, with 56% found just once. Treatment described: oral pan-JAK inhibitor, 5-10 mg twice daily. V lost 3 bases and J 5 bases, leaving 13 bases between the germline ends. CDR1 GTSNPN and CDR2 SVGIG come from the germline V gene (reference sequence). The CDR3 extends over 14 amino acids. Comments on this clone: As yet, its antigen is unknown.

The TCR comes from a human donor with alopecia areata. The starting material was CD4+ T cells sorted from blood, obtained at week 24, from a patient treated with tofacitinib. V gene TRBV30 combines with J gene TRBJ2-2; D remains unclear. The CDR3 is CAWSVQVRTGELFF. The DNA of the CDR3 is TGTGCCTGGAGCGTCCAGGTCCGAACCGGGGAGCTGTTTTTT.